This T cell receptor (beta chain) was recovered during a study of T-cell memory formation after mild COVID-19. Whole-study context: TCR clusters showed largely donor specificity.

This clonotype has just a few counts. Trimming stripped 7 bases from V and 7 bases from J, with 19 bases between. Germline CDR1 SQVTM, CDR2 ANQGSEA. The CDR3 has 13 residues. TCR alpha and TCR beta cDNA libraries carrying sample barcodes and UMIs were produced by 5'RACE using constant-segment primers. TCRdb reanalysed the 5' RACE reads using MiXCR and keeps one entry per CDR3 protein. The sample has approximately 250,000 distinct CDR3 sequences; roughly 17% are singletons. The receptor was derived from a man between 18 and 35 years old who had mild COVID-19 (a few samples of this study predate the infection). Cell type and time point are not known. The source material was PBMCs or a T cell subset sorted from them (not recorded which). The chain couples TRBV29-1 to TRBJ1-2, with D possibly TRBD1 on 5 matching bases. CDR3 region: CSAGEERRGGYTF. CDR3 in DNA: TGCAGCGCCGGGGAGGAGCGGAGGGGTGGCTACACCTTC.